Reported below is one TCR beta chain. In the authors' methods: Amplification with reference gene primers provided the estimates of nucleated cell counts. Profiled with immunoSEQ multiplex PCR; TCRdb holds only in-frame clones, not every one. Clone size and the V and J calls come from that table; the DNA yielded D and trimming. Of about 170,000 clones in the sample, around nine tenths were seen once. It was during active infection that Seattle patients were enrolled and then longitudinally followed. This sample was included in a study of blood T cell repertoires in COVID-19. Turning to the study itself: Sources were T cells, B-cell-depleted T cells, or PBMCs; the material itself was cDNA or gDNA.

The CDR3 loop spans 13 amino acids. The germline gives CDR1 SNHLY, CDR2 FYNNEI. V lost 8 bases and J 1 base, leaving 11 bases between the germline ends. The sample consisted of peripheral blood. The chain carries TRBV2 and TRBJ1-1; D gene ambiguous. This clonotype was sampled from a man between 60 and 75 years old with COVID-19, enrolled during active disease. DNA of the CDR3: TGTGCCAGCTTTAAAATTCCGAACACTGAAGCTTTCTTT. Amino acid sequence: CASFKIPNTEAFF. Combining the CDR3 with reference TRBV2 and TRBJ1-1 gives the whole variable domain EPEVTQTPSHQVTQMGQEVILRCVPISNHLYFYWYRQILGQKVEFLVSFYNNEISEKSEIFDDQFSVERPDGSNFTLKIRSTKLEDSAMYFCASFKIPNTEAFFGQGTRLTVV.